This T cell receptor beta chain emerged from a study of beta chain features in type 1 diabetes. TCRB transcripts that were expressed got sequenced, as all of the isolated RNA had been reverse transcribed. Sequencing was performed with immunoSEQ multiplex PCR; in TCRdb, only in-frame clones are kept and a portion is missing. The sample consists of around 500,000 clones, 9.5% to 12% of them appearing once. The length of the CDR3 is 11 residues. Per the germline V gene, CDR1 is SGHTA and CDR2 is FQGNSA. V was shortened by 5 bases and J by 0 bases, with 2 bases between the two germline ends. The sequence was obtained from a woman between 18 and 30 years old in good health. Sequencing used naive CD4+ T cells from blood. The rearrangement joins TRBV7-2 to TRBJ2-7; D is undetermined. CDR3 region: CASSTSYEQYF. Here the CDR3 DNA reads TGTGCCAGCAGCACCTCCTACGAGCAGTACTTC.